The entry below describes one TCR beta chain. This clonotype has at least ten counts. The specificity of this receptor is unknown. Base qualities were left out, and no much larger clone turns up one base away. According to the germline V gene (reference sequence), CDR1 reads MNHEY and CDR2 reads SMNVEV. Spanning cysteine to phenylalanine, the CDR3 consists of 15 amino acids. The CDR3 DNA has 45 bases and is translated from base 1. The junction carries 12 bases between V and J, which are trimmed by 0 bases and 9 bases respectively. This specimen comes from a study of T cells in Graves' hyperthyroidism and ophthalmopathy (dated by TCRdb to between 2018 and 2021). Background on the whole study: Peripheral blood samples were taken at the time of initial diagnosis, prior to any treatment. TCR V-J signatures able to tell the groups apart were searched for in a discovery cohort of 90 to 100 patients, of whom about 40 had Graves' ophthalmopathy and 55 to 60 had stable Graves' hyperthyroidism. Prospective prediction of ophthalmopathy was tested in an independent validation cohort of fewer than 20 hyperthyroidism patients and 17 patients who later progressed to ophthalmopathy. The approximately 100 discovery patients were randomly split 7:3 into training and test sets. In addition, the study compared T-cell repertoires in thyroid tissue and in blood from about 6 Graves' hyperthyroidism patients. After blood sampling, hyperthyroidism patients were treated with methimazole at a starting dose of 30 mg daily, and ophthalmopathy patients were treated with high-dose intravenous methylprednisolone. According to the paper, TCR Vbeta CDR3 sequencing was carried out on approximately 140 peripheral blood samples, which came from under 50 ophthalmopathy, around 74 hyperthyroidism and 17 progressor patients. Overall study results and their limits: Sample size was not statistically predetermined, and investigators were not blinded to group allocation. In validation, the model predicted progression to ophthalmopathy a median of 6.5 months before onset, with 70% to 71% sensitivity and roughly 73% specificity. Most expanded thyroid clonotypes (frequency above 0.001) were also found in blood, which suggests that blood repertoires may mirror thyroid immune responses. Ophthalmopathy was separated from stable hyperthyroidism by a 13 V-J signature model, with about 88% sensitivity and about 81% specificity obtained in cross-validation and 80%/75% obtained in testing.

The TCR beta CDR3 regions were amplified from RNA transcripts. For the first round of RT-PCR on the TCR CDR3, the HTBI primer set was used together with the Qiagen OneStep RT-PCR kit. Libraries were constructed in a second round of multiplex PCR, after which size selection and purification were performed. Libraries were sequenced paired-end with 100 bp reads on an Illumina HiSeq2000. Turning to the authors' computational methods: Raw data were processed with SOAPnuke, discarding reads with adapters, uncalled bases, mean Phred below 15, or no exact constant-primer or identifier match. High-quality paired reads were merged with COPE v1.2.5, and unique nucleotide sequences were defined as clonotypes. MiTCR v1.1 was used to align the clonotypes against IMGT TRBV, TRBD and TRBJ reference segments. Analysis was restricted to V-J combinations with a frequency above 0.0001, which covered over 98% of repertoires. A TCS score was defined as the ratio between F50 (clonal expansion) and ExV (chaos), using BLOSUM62-based TCRdist between CDR3 peptides within each V-J. Welch's t-statistics and random forest reduced some 510 V-J features to 10 to 15, which were used in a naive Bayes classifier (R e1071). The raw public reads went through TCRdb reprocessing: fastp at Q25, MiXCR clone calling, in-frame beta chains kept. One record per CDR3 amino acid sequence lists the most common genes and DNA. It is TCRdb's table, rather than the study itself, that gives the V and J calls and clone size. The sample table contains some 360,000 distinct CDR3 sequences; only one count was recorded for 15% to 20% of them. The top ten constitute 15% to 17% of the sample.

Ophthalmopathy patients had moderately to severely active disease, with a Clinical Activity Score of 3 or more, a NOSPECS grade of 4 or more, and a disease duration of less than 3 months. The study excluded patients with uncontrolled infections, other autoimmune diseases, pregnancy or lactation. Diagnoses were established on the basis of clinical symptoms, serum thyroxine and TRAb, thyroid ultrasound, and orbital computed tomography. PBMCs were separated from over 9 ml of fresh peripheral blood using Ficoll-Paque density gradient centrifugation. Total RNA was extracted with Trizol reagent, and quality was checked on an Agilent 2100 Bioanalyzer.

The specimen sequenced was blood. The chain is encoded by TRBV27 joined to TRBJ1-6, with TRBD1 tentatively as D gene (5 bases match). The TCR was taken from a woman between 35 and 50 years old with Graves' ophthalmopathy. Here the CDR3 is given as CASSLSQGSGSPLHF. Read as DNA, the sequence is TGTGCCAGCAGTTTATCTCAGGGTAGTGGTTCACCCCTCCACTTT.